This T cell receptor (beta chain) originates from a study of OX40 agonist ivuxolimab in advanced cancers. Study-level background: Averaging approximately 60 years in age, with a range of roughly 20 to 79, the cohort was around 83% male.

Repertoires were generated with immunoSEQ multiplex PCR, while TCRdb's copy carries only in-frame clones and drops some. This table holds about 58,000 clones, about 81% found once. Germline V CDR1 and CDR2: SQVTM, ANQGSEA. The CDR3 contains 13 residues. Trimming cost V 4 bases and J 3 bases, with 11 bases left between them. The chain combines TRBV29-1 with TRBJ2-3; no reliable D call. Sequenced here: CD4+ or CD8+ T cells sorted from blood, sampled in a trial of the OX40 agonist ivuxolimab. The clonotype originates from an adult with an advanced solid tumor such as melanoma, head and neck, liver or kidney cancer. CDR3 loop: CSVVIDSTDTQYF. The DNA for the CDR3 is TGCAGCGTTGTAATCGATTCAACAGATACGCAGTATTTT.